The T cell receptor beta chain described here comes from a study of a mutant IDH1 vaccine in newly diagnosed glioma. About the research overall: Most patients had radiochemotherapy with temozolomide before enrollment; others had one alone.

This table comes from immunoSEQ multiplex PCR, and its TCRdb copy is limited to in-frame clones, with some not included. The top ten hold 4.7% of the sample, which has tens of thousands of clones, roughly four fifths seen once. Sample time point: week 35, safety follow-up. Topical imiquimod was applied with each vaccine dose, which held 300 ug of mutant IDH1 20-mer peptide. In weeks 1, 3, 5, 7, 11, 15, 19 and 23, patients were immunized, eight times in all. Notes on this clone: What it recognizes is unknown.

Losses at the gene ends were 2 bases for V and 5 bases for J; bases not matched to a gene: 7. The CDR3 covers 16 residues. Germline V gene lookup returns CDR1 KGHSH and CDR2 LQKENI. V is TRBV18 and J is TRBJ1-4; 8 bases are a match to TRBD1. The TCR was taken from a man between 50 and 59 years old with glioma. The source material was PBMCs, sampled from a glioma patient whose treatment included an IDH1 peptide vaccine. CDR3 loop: CASSPTPGGANEKLFF. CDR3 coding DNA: TGTGCCAGCTCACCAACCCCAGGGGGCGCGAATGAAAAACTGTTTTTT.